This T cell receptor (beta chain) originates from a study of T cells in Graves' hyperthyroidism and ophthalmopathy. The study, taken as a whole, reports: In the blood, most expanded thyroid clonotypes above 0.001 appeared as well. Ophthalmopathy and stable hyperthyroidism were separated by a 13 V-J model.

Investigators excluded patients with uncontrolled infection, other autoimmune disease, pregnancy or lactation. Isolation of PBMCs was performed on 8.5 to 10 ml fresh peripheral blood. The CDR3 length is 17 residues. Unmatched junction bases numbered 8, after V lost 3 bases and J lost 0 bases. The germline CDR1 and CDR2 sequences are LGHDT and YNNKEL (reference sequence). This clonotype occurred a few times. The antigen is not known. Amplified TCR beta CDR3 regions came from RNA transcripts. HTBI primers were employed in a first-round RT-PCR of the TCR CDR3. TCRdb independently ran MiXCR on the multiplex PCR reads; one entry per CDR3 protein. The sample has about 530,000 distinct CDR3 sequences; 15% to 20% are singletons.

The gene calls are TRBV3-1 and TRBJ2-1; 7 bases agree with TRBD2. This TCR came from a woman aged 18-35 years with Graves' ophthalmopathy. The sample taken for sequencing was blood. The CDR3 loop reads CASSQFPPGGSYNEQFF. CDR3 DNA: TGTGCCAGCAGCCAGTTTCCTCCGGGAGGCTCCTACAATGAGCAGTTCTTC.